A selection of T cell receptor beta chains follows, all from one sample in a study of long-term antiretroviral therapy in people with HIV. Sequencing used immunoSEQ multiplex PCR; TCRdb keeps in-frame clones, though not all of them. Of tens of thousands of clones listed, over 80% were seen once; the top ten hold less than 15%. Here the sequenced sample was unsorted PBMCs, taken 4.1 to 4.5 years after starting antiretroviral therapy. All receptors come from a man under 40 with HIV. The CDR3 runs from the conserved cysteine through the conserved F or W. D genes are given only for firm matches. Where a row states a size, it is once, few, many or the class of an expanded clone; other rows omit it.

V gene: TRBV10-3; D gene: NA; J gene: TRBJ1-5; clone size: NA; CDR3 DNA: TGTGCCACCAGCGTGGATTCAAATCAGCCCCAGCATTTT; CDR3 protein: CATSVDSNQPQHF
V gene: TRBV6-5; D gene: NA; J gene: TRBJ1-3; clone size: NA; CDR3 DNA: TGTGCCAGCAGTTACTCGAGGGGAAACACCATATATTTT; CDR3 protein: CASSYSRGNTIYF
V gene: TRBV28; D gene: NA; J gene: TRBJ1-2; clone size: NA; CDR3 DNA: TGTGCCAGCAGTGACAGGAGGGGCTATGGCTACACCTTC; CDR3 protein: CASSDRRGYGYTF
V gene: TRBV30; D gene: NA; J gene: TRBJ2-3; clone size: NA; CDR3 DNA: TGTGCCTGGAGTGTAGAGGAGGCCCTGGGGTGGTATTTT; CDR3 protein: CAWSVEEALGWYF
V gene: TRBV7-3; D gene: TRBD1; J gene: TRBJ2-3; clone size: NA; CDR3 DNA: TGTGCCAGCAGCTCGACAGGGTATGACACGCAGTATTTT; CDR3 protein: CASSSTGYDTQYF
V gene: TRBV27; D gene: NA; J gene: TRBJ2-3; clone size: NA; CDR3 DNA: TGTGCCAGCAGTTTCTCAACTAGAATCACTAGCACAGATACGCAGTATTTT; CDR3 protein: CASSFSTRITSTDTQYF
V gene: TRBV6-5; D gene: NA; J gene: TRBJ2-7; clone size: NA; CDR3 DNA: TGTGCCAGCAGTTATGCTCGGGCAGTAGCCTACGAGCAGTACTTC; CDR3 protein: CASSYARAVAYEQYF
V gene: TRBV27; D gene: NA; J gene: TRBJ2-7; clone size: once; CDR3 DNA: TGTGCCAGCGGAACCCTACGGGACTCCACCTACGAGCAGTACTTC; CDR3 protein: CASGTLRDSTYEQYF
V gene: TRBV30; D gene: NA; J gene: TRBJ1-6; clone size: NA; CDR3 DNA: TGTGCCTGGGCCGGGGCCGGCTTGAGCTCCTATAATTCACCCCTCCACTTT; CDR3 protein: CAWAGAGLSSYNSPLHF
V gene: TRBV7-6; D gene: TRBD1; J gene: TRBJ1-1; clone size: NA; CDR3 DNA: TGTGCCAGCAGCCAAACAGGGGTCGAAGCTTTCTTT; CDR3 protein: CASSQTGVEAFF
V gene: TRBV7-8; D gene: NA; J gene: TRBJ2-5; clone size: NA; CDR3 DNA: TGTGCCAGCAGCTTAATGGGGAGGCAAGAGACCCAGTACTTC; CDR3 protein: CASSLMGRQETQYF
V gene: TRBV7-9; D gene: TRBD1; J gene: TRBJ2-7; clone size: NA; CDR3 DNA: TGTGCCAGCAGCTTTCTAGGTCTGGCGGACAGGAGCTACGAGCAGTACTTC; CDR3 protein: CASSFLGLADRSYEQYF
V gene: TRBV30; D gene: NA; J gene: TRBJ1-2; clone size: few; CDR3 DNA: TGTGCCTGGAGTGTACGGCAGGGAAGCTACACCTTC; CDR3 protein: CAWSVRQGSYTF
V gene: TRBV6-1; D gene: NA; J gene: TRBJ1-2; clone size: NA; CDR3 DNA: TGTGCCAGCAGTGAAGGACTTTATGGAGCTAACTATGGCTACACCTTC; CDR3 protein: CASSEGLYGANYGYTF
V gene: TRBV7-2; D gene: TRBD2; J gene: TRBJ2-1; clone size: NA; CDR3 DNA: TGTGCCAGCAGCTTAGGACTAGCGGGAGTCAATGAGCAGTTCTTC; CDR3 protein: CASSLGLAGVNEQFF
V gene: TRBV9; D gene: NA; J gene: TRBJ2-2; clone size: NA; CDR3 DNA: TGTGCCAGCAGCGTAGGCGAGGGGAACACCGGGGAGCTGTTTTTT; CDR3 protein: CASSVGEGNTGELFF
V gene: TRBV5-4; D gene: NA; J gene: TRBJ2-5; clone size: NA; CDR3 DNA: TGTGCCAGCATCCCGAAGGGGGGCTCCCAAGAGACCCAGTACTTC; CDR3 protein: CASIPKGGSQETQYF
V gene: TRBV5-1; D gene: NA; J gene: TRBJ2-6; clone size: NA; CDR3 DNA: TGCGCCAGCAGCTTGGAATCCGGGGCCAACGTCCTGACTTTC; CDR3 protein: CASSLESGANVLTF
V gene: TRBV19; D gene: NA; J gene: TRBJ1-3; clone size: NA; CDR3 DNA: TGTGCCAGTAGTCTGCGGGGAAACGAGGATGGAAACACCATATATTTT; CDR3 protein: CASSLRGNEDGNTIYF
V gene: TRBV30; D gene: NA; J gene: TRBJ1-3; clone size: NA; CDR3 DNA: TGTTGTGTGGCCCTCTCTGGAAACACCATATATTTT; CDR3 protein: CCVALSGNTIYF
V gene: TRBV9; D gene: NA; J gene: TRBJ2-1; clone size: NA; CDR3 DNA: TGTGCCAGCAGCGTATCTGGGGGATACAATGAGCAGTTCTTC; CDR3 protein: CASSVSGGYNEQFF
V gene: TRBV7-8; D gene: NA; J gene: TRBJ2-2; clone size: NA; CDR3 DNA: TGTGCCAGCAGCTTATCGTACAGGCTGAACACCGGGGAGCTGTTTTTT; CDR3 protein: CASSLSYRLNTGELFF
V gene: TRBV16; D gene: NA; J gene: TRBJ2-7; clone size: NA; CDR3 DNA: TGTGCCAGCAGTTCGGGGGAGGTGTTCTACGAGCAGTACTTC; CDR3 protein: CASSSGEVFYEQYF
V gene: TRBV4-1; D gene: NA; J gene: TRBJ2-6; clone size: few; CDR3 DNA: TGCGCCAGCAGCCAAGATGATGGGACCGGCCGCTCTGGGGCCAACGTCCTGACTTTC; CDR3 protein: CASSQDDGTGRSGANVLTF
V gene: TRBV5-4; D gene: TRBD2; J gene: TRBJ2-2; clone size: NA; CDR3 DNA: TGTGCCAGCAGCTTGCAAGAACGGGAGGGGGGCACCGGGGAGCTGTTTTTT; CDR3 protein: CASSLQEREGGTGELFF
V gene: TRBV30; D gene: NA; J gene: TRBJ1-4; clone size: NA; CDR3 DNA: TGTGCCTGGAGTCGATTGTCCGGTGCGGCTGAAAAACTGTTTTTT; CDR3 protein: CAWSRLSGAAEKLFF
V gene: TRBV27; D gene: NA; J gene: TRBJ1-1; clone size: once; CDR3 DNA: TGTGCCAGCAGTTTATCGAGGATGACTGAAGCTTTCTTT; CDR3 protein: CASSLSRMTEAFF
V gene: TRBV19; D gene: NA; J gene: TRBJ1-3; clone size: NA; CDR3 DNA: TGTGCCAGTAGCGCCGGAGGAAACACCATATATTTT; CDR3 protein: CASSAGGNTIYF
V gene: TRBV6-1; D gene: NA; J gene: TRBJ1-5; clone size: NA; CDR3 DNA: TGTGCCAGTCGGGGGGAGGACCGTTTCAATCAGCCCCAGCATTTT; CDR3 protein: CASRGEDRFNQPQHF
V gene: TRBV9; D gene: NA; J gene: TRBJ2-6; clone size: NA; CDR3 DNA: TGTGCCAGCAGCGTAGAGGGAGCTGGGGCCAACGTCCTGACTTTC; CDR3 protein: CASSVEGAGANVLTF
V gene: TRBV11-2; D gene: TRBD1; J gene: TRBJ2-7; clone size: NA; CDR3 DNA: TGTGCCAGCAGCTTGGGACAGGGGAATCACGAGCAGTACTTC; CDR3 protein: CASSLGQGNHEQYF
V gene: TRBV29-1; D gene: NA; J gene: TRBJ1-2; clone size: NA; CDR3 DNA: TGCAGCGTTACTTGGAACTATGGCTACACCTTC; CDR3 protein: CSVTWNYGYTF
V gene: TRBV7-3; D gene: TRBD1; J gene: TRBJ2-3; clone size: NA; CDR3 DNA: TGTGCCAGCAGCACGGACAGGGTTGAGGGGACAGATACGCAGTATTTT; CDR3 protein: CASSTDRVEGTDTQYF
V gene: TRBV28; D gene: NA; J gene: TRBJ1-4; clone size: NA; CDR3 DNA: TGTGCCAGCGGCCCCTCGGGACGGATTTCTGCAACTAATGAAAAACTGTTTTTT; CDR3 protein: CASGPSGRISATNEKLFF
V gene: TRBV4-3; D gene: NA; J gene: TRBJ2-7; clone size: NA; CDR3 DNA: TGCGCCAGCAGCCAAGCGGCTAGCGAGTCCTACGAGCAGTACTTC; CDR3 protein: CASSQAASESYEQYF
V gene: TRBV7-9; D gene: NA; J gene: TRBJ2-5; clone size: NA; CDR3 DNA: TGTGCCAGCAGCTTAGTTGAGGAGACCCAGTACTTC; CDR3 protein: CASSLVEETQYF
V gene: TRBV18; D gene: TRBD2; J gene: TRBJ2-1; clone size: NA; CDR3 DNA: TGTGCCAGCTCACTCACTAGCGGGAGCGTTAATGAGCAGTTCTTC; CDR3 protein: CASSLTSGSVNEQFF